This T cell receptor (beta chain) was found in a study of blood T cell repertoires in COVID-19. Study-level information: COVID-19 samples from acute and convalescent phases originated in the United States, Italy and Spain.

Germline V gene sequence: CDR1 LGHDT, CDR2 YNNKEL (reference sequence). This CDR3 has 13 residues. The authors' processing: Quantification of nucleated cells was approximated via reference gene primer amplification. Assay: immunoSEQ multiplex PCR; the TCRdb copy retains only in-frame clones and omits some. V, J and clone size reflect that table, while D and trimming were determined from the DNA. This table holds about 210,000 clones, about 83% found once. Details on this clone: The junction and the germline gene differ at one end; a read error may be behind it.

The chain joins TRBV3-1 (or the pseudogene TRBV3-2) to TRBJ2-7; tentatively, D is TRBD2 (6 bases). The TCR originated in a woman between 45 and 65 years old with active or convalescent COVID-19. The sample taken for sequencing was peripheral blood. The CDR3, as DNA: TGTGCCAGCAGCCCCTCGGCTAAAAGCGGGCCAGTATTC. Translation: CASSPSAKSGPVF.